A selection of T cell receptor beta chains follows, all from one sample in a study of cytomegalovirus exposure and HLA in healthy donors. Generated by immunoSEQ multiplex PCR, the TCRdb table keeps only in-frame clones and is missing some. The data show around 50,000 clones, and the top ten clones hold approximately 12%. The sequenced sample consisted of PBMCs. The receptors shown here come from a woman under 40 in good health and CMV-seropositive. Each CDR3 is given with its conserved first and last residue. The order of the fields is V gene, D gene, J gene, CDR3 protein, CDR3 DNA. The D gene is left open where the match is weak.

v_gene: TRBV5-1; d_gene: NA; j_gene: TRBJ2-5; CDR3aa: CASSLFLAAQETQYF; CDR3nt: TGCGCCAGCAGCTTGTTCTTGGCCGCCCAAGAGACCCAGTACTTC
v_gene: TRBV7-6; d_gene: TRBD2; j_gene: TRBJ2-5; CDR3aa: CASSPTELAGEEETQYF; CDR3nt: TGTGCCAGCAGCCCAACGGAACTAGCGGGAGAGGAAGAGACCCAGTACTTC
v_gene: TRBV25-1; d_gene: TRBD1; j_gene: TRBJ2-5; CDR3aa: CASSVDRGRGETQYF; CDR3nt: TGTGCCAGCAGTGTGGACAGGGGGCGTGGAGAGACCCAGTACTTC
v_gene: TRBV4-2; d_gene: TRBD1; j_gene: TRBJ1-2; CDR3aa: CASSQAGTGNYGYTF; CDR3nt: TGTGCCAGCAGCCAAGCGGGGACAGGGAACTATGGCTACACCTTC
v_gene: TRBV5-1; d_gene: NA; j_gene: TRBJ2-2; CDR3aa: CASSQLQGTAGELFF; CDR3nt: TGCGCCAGCAGTCAACTACAGGGTACGGCCGGGGAGCTGTTTTTT
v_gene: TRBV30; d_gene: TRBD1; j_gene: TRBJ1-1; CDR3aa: CAWSNPRQGGSEAFF; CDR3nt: TGTGCCTGGAGTAACCCCCGACAGGGGGGATCTGAAGCTTTCTTT
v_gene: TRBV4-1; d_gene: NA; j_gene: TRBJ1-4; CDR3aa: CASRNSPEGDEKLFF; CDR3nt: TGCGCCAGCAGGAACTCCCCGGAGGGAGACGAAAAACTGTTTTTT
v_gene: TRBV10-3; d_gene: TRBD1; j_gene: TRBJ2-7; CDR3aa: CAIRGTAYEQYF; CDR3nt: TGTGCCATCAGGGGGACAGCCTACGAGCAGTACTTC
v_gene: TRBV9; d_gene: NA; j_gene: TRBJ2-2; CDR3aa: CASQQNPQGMREGTTGELFF; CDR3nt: TGTGCCAGTCAGCAGAACCCACAGGGAATGCGAGAGGGGACGACCGGGGAGCTGTTTTTT
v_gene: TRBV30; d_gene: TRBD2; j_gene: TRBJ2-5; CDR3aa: CAWGIAGGKETQYF; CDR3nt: TGTGCCTGGGGAATAGCGGGGGGGAAAGAGACCCAGTACTTC
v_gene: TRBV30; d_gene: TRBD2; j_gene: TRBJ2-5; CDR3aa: CAWSSRGGETQYF; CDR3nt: TGTGCCTGGAGTAGTAGGGGAGGGGAGACCCAGTACTTC
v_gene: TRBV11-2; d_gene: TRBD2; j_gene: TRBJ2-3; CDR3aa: CASSETGTTLDTQYF; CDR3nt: TGTGCCAGCAGCGAGACCGGGACTACACTAGATACGCAGTATTTT
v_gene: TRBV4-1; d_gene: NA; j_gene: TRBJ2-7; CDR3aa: CASSLRRTGEYEQYF; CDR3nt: TGCGCCAGCAGCCTCCGTAGGACGGGAGAGTACGAGCAGTACTTC
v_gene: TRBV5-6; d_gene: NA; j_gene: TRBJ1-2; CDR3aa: CASSVRSGYGYTF; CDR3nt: TGTGCCAGCAGCGTCCGGAGTGGATATGGCTACACCTTC
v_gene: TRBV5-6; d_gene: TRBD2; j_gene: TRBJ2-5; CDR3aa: CASGVAGGKETQYF; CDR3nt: TGTGCCAGTGGGGTAGCGGGGGGTAAAGAGACCCAGTACTTC
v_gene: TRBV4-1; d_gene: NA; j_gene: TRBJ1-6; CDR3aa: CASSQAGVQSSYNSPLHF; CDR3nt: TGCGCCAGCAGCCAAGCAGGGGTCCAAAGCTCCTATAATTCACCCCTCCACTTT
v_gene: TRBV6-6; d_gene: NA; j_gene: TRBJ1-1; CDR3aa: CASSYSIGGEAFF; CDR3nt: TGTGCCAGCAGTTACTCGATCGGAGGTGAAGCTTTCTTT
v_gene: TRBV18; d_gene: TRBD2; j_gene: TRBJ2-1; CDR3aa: CASSPSGSSNEQFF; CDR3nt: TGTGCCAGCTCACCGAGCGGGAGTAGCAATGAGCAGTTCTTC
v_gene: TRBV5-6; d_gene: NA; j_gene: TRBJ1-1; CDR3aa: CASSFGVLEAFF; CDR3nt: TGTGCCAGCAGCTTCGGTGTTCTTGAAGCTTTCTTT
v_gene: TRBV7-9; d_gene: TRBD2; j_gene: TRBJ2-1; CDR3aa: CASSLGGTNYNEQFF; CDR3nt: TGTGCCAGCAGCTTAGGCGGGACTAACTACAATGAGCAGTTCTTC
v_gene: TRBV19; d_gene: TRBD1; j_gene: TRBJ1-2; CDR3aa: CASSRTGSYGYTF; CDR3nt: TGTGCCAGTAGTAGGACAGGGAGCTATGGCTACACCTTC
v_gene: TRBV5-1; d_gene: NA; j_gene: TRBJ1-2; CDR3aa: CASSLESRNYGYTF; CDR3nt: TGCGCCAGCAGCTTGGAAAGCCGGAACTATGGCTACACCTTC
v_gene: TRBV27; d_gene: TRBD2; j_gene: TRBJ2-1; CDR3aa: CASSLSGSGGAGNEQFF; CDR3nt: TGTGCCAGCAGTTTATCGGGTAGCGGGGGGGCTGGCAATGAGCAGTTCTTC
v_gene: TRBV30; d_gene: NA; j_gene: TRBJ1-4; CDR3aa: CAWRRGPIHEKLFF; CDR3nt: TGTGCCTGGAGGAGAGGTCCGATCCATGAAAAACTGTTTTTT
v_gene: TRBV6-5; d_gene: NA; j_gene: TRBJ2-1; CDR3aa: CASSYSTGIHEQFF; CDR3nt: TGTGCCAGCAGTTACTCAACGGGAATCCATGAGCAGTTCTTC
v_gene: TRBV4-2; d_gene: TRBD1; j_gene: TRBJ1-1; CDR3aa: CASSQERNRGSLDTEAFF; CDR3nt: TGTGCCAGCAGCCAAGAAAGGAACAGGGGTTCTTTAGACACTGAAGCTTTCTTT
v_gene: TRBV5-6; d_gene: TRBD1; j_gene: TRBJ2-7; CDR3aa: CASGDSVYEQYF; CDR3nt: TGTGCCAGCGGGGACAGTGTCTACGAGCAGTACTTC
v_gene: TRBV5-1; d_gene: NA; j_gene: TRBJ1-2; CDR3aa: CASSPEGANYGYTF; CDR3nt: TGCGCCAGCAGCCCAGAAGGGGCTAACTATGGCTACACCTTC
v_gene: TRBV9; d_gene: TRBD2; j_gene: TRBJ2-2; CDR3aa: CASRRSTSGVNTGELFF; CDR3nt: TGTGCCAGCAGACGATCTACTAGCGGAGTGAACACCGGGGAGCTGTTTTTT
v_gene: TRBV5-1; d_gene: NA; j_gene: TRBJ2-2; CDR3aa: CASTGTLGISRGGTGELFF; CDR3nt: TGCGCCAGCACCGGGACCCTTGGCATATCGCGGGGAGGCACCGGGGAGCTGTTTTTT
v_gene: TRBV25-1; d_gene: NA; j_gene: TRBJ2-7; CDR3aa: CASSLQGQQYF; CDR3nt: TGTGCCAGCAGTTTACAGGGTCAGCAGTACTTC
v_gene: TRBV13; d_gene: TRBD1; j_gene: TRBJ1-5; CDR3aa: CASSLGTGGQPQHF; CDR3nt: TGTGCCAGCAGCTTAGGGACAGGGGGTCAGCCCCAGCATTTT
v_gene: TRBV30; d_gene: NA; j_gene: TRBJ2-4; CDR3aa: CAWKVWSKNIQYF; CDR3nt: TGTGCCTGGAAGGTGTGGAGCAAAAACATTCAGTACTTC
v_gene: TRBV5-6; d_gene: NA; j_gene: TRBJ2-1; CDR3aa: CASRPGLLGLGVDEQFF; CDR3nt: TGTGCCAGCAGACCCGGACTCCTCGGGTTGGGTGTCGATGAGCAGTTCTTC
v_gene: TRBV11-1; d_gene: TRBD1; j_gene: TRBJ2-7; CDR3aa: CASSDRGLTYEQYF; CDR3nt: TGTGCCAGCAGCGACAGGGGGCTTACCTACGAGCAGTACTTC
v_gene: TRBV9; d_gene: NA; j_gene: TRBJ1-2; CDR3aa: CASSGGGVDGYTF; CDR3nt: TGTGCCAGCAGTGGGGGCGGAGTGGATGGCTACACCTTC
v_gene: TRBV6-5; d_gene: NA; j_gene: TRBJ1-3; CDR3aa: CASRRQSFSGNTIYF; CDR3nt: TGTGCCAGCAGACGACAGAGCTTCTCTGGAAACACCATATATTTT
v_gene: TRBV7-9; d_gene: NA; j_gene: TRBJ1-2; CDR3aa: CASSEKAGRGDYGYTF; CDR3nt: TGTGCCAGCAGCGAAAAAGCAGGTCGGGGTGACTATGGCTACACCTTC
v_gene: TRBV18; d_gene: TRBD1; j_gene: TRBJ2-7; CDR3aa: CASSPRTGGAPYEQYF; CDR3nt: TGTGCCAGCTCACCGCGGACAGGTGGGGCCCCCTACGAGCAGTACTTC
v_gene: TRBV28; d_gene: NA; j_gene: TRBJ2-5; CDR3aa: CASSFVSPETQYF; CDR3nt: TGTGCCAGCAGCTTCGTGTCCCCGGAGACCCAGTACTTC
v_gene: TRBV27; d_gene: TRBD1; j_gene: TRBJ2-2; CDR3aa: CASGRRQGAVGTGELFF; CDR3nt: TGTGCCAGCGGAAGACGACAGGGGGCTGTAGGCACCGGGGAGCTGTTTTTT
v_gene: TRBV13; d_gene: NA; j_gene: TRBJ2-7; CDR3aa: CASSLEPGTEYEQYF; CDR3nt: TGTGCCAGCAGCTTAGAGCCGGGAACTGAGTACGAGCAGTACTTC
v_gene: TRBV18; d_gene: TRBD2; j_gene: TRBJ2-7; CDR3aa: CASSPPPGGSYEQYF; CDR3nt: TGTGCCAGCTCACCTCCCCCGGGAGGCTCCTACGAGCAGTACTTC
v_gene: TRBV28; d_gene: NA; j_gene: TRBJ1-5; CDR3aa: CATRQLSNQPQHF; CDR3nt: TGTGCCACCAGACAGCTTAGCAATCAGCCCCAGCATTTT
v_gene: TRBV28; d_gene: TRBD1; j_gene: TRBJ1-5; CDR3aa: CASSRDRDTNQPQHF; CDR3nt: TGTGCCAGCAGTCGGGACAGGGATACCAATCAGCCCCAGCATTTT
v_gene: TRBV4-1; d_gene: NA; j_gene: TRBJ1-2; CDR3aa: CASSQVGFYGYTF; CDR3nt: TGCGCCAGCAGCCAAGTCGGGTTTTATGGCTACACCTTC
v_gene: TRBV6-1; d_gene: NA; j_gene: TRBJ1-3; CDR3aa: CASSGPFIGNTIYF; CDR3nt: TGTGCCAGCAGTGGGCCCTTTATTGGAAACACCATATATTTT
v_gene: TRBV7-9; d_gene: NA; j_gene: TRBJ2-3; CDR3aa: CASSLEGIDYRVEDTQYF; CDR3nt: TGTGCCAGCAGCTTAGAAGGTATAGACTATCGGGTGGAAGATACGCAGTATTTT
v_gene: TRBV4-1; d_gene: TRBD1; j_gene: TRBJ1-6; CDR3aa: CASSRGQSLYNSPLHF; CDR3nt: TGCGCCAGCAGCCGGGGACAGTCGCTTTATAATTCACCCCTCCACTTT
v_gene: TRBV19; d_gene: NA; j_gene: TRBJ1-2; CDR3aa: CASSAYGTQVDGYTF; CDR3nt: TGTGCCAGTAGTGCCTACGGGACACAGGTGGATGGCTACACCTTC
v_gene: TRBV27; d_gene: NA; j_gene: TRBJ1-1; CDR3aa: CASSPVDRNTEAFF; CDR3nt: TGTGCCAGCAGCCCCGTTGACAGGAACACTGAAGCTTTCTTT
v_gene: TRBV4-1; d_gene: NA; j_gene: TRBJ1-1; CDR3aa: CASSQGKGLNTEAFF; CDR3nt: TGCGCCAGCAGCCAAGGTAAGGGGTTGAACACTGAAGCTTTCTTT
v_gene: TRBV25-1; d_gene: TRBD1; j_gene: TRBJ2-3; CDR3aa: CASSAYRGASSTDTQYF; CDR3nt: TGTGCCAGCAGTGCATACAGGGGGGCCTCTAGCACAGATACGCAGTATTTT